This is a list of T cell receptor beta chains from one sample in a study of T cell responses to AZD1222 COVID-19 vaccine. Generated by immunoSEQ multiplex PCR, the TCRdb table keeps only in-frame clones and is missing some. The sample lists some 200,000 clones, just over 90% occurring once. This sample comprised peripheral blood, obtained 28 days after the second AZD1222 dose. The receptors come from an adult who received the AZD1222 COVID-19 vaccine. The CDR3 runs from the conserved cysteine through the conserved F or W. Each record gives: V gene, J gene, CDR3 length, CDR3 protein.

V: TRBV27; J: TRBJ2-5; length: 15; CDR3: CASSLSGTVEETQYF
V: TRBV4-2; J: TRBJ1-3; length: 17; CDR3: CASSQDQRTHSGNTIYF
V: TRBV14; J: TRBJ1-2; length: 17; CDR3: CASSPRGGLPSAGGYTF
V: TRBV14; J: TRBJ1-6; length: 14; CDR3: CASSPQGLRSPLHF
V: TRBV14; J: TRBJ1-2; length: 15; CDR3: CASSQVGDRRYGYTF
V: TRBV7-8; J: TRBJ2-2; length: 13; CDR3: CASSLTDTGELFF
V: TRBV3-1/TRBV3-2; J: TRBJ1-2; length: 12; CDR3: CASSQPTYGYTF
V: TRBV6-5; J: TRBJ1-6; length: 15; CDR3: CASSYSRGGKPPLHF
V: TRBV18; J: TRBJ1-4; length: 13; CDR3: CASSLPGIEKLFF
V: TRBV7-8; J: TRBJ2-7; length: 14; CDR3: CASRQTGTTYEQYF
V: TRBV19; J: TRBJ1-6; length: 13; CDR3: CASSDRPNSPLHF
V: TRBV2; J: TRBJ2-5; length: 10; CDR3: CASSDRRENF
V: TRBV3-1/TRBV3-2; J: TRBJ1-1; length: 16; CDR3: CASSPRDREWNTEAFF
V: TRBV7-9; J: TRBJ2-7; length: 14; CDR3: CASSLAYGSYEQYF
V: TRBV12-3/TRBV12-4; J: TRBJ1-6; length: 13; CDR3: CASSRQYYSPLHF
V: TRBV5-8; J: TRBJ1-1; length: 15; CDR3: CASSYYRGPNTEAFF